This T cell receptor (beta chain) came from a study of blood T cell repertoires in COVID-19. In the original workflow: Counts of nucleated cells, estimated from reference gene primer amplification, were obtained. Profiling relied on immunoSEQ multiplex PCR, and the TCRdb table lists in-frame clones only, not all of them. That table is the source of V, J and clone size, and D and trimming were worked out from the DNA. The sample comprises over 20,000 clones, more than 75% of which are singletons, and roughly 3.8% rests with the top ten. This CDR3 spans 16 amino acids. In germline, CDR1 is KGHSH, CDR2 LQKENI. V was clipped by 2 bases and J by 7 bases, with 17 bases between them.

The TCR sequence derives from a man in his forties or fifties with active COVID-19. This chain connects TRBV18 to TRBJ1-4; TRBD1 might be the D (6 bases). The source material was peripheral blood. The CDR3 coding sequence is TGTGCCAGCTCACCATCCCCCGGGACATACTTTGAAAAACTGTTTTTT. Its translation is CASSPSPGTYFEKLFF.